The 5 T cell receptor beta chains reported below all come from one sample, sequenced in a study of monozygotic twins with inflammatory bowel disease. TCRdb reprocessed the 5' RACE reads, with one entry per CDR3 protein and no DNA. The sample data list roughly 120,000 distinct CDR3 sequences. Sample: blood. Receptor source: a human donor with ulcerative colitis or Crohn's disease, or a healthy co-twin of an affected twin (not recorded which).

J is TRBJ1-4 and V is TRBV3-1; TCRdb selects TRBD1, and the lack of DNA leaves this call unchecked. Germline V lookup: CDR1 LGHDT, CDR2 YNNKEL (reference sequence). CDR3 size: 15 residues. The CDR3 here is CASSPRSQGGEKLFF.

Here the CDR3 reads CASRPPSGGGPYNEQFF. The chain recombines TRBV28 with TRBJ2-1; TCRdb gives TRBD1 as the D gene, but with no DNA this cannot be confirmed. CDR3 length equals 17 residues. Germline assignment: CDR1 MDHEN and CDR2 SYDVKM.

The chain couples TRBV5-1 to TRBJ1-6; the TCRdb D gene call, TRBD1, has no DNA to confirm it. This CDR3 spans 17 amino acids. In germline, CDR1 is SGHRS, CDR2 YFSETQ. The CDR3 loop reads CASSPLGGRTYNSPLHF.

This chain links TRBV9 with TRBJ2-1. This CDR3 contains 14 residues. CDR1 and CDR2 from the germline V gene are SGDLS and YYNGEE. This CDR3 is CASSVEGESNEQFF.

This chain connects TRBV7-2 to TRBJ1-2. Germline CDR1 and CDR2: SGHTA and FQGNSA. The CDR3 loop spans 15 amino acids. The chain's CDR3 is CASSFPGSKNYGYTF.